The text below deals with one T cell receptor (beta chain). Antigen: not known. Mismatch with germline at one junction end may stem from a read error. CDR3 length: 18 amino acids. The germline gives CDR1 SGDLS, CDR2 YYNGEE. The data were obtained in a study of shared clonotypes between healthy human individuals. Study summary: Aged 18 to 49, the donors were two women and a few men. Study-wide points: Blood was the only sampled material, and tissue repertoires likely differ.

Every contributor of samples was a Caucasian grown-up residing in Nashville, Tennessee. Loaded into unsorted PBMC replicate PCRs was approximately 270 ng DNA, roughly 30,000 T cell genomes. Profiled with immunoSEQ multiplex PCR; TCRdb holds only in-frame clones, not every one. The repertoire holds hundreds of thousands of clones, with roughly 72% as singletons. The rearrangement links TRBV9 to TRBJ1-1; TRBD1 matches at 7 bases. The sample consisted of PBMCs. The sequence was collected from a woman in her thirties or forties in good health. Some clones in this sample may be carry-over from other donors' samples. CDR3 bases: TGTGCCAGCAGCGTGGATTCCGGGACAGTCCCCATGAACACTGGAGCTTTCTTT. It translates to CASSVDSGTVPMNTGAFF.